This TCR beta chain was profiled in a study of OX40 agonist ivuxolimab in advanced cancers. The table came from immunoSEQ multiplex PCR; TCRdb's copy has only in-frame clones and leaves some out. The table includes tens of thousands of clones, nearly 90% detected once. The CDR3 consists of 15 residues. Trimming removed 6 bases at V and 2 bases at J, with 16 bases between. The germline V gene has CDR1 SNHLY and CDR2 FYNNEI. The origin of this receptor is an adult with an advanced solid tumor such as melanoma, head and neck, liver or kidney cancer. The sequencing here drew on CD4+ or CD8+ T cells sorted from blood, taken in a trial of the OX40 agonist ivuxolimab. This rearrangement joins TRBV2 to TRBJ1-1, with a tentative D call TRBD1 (5 bases). CDR3 coding DNA: TGTGCCAGCAGCCGGGAAATGCAGGGTAACACTGAAGCTTTCTTT. Amino acids: CASSREMQGNTEAFF. The entire variable domain, with the rest obtained from reference TRBV2 and TRBJ1-1, is as follows: EPEVTQTPSHQVTQMGQEVILRCVPISNHLYFYWYRQILGQKVEFLVSFYNNEISEKSEIFDDQFSVERPDGSNFTLKIRSTKLEDSAMYFCASSREMQGNTEAFFGQGTRLTVV.